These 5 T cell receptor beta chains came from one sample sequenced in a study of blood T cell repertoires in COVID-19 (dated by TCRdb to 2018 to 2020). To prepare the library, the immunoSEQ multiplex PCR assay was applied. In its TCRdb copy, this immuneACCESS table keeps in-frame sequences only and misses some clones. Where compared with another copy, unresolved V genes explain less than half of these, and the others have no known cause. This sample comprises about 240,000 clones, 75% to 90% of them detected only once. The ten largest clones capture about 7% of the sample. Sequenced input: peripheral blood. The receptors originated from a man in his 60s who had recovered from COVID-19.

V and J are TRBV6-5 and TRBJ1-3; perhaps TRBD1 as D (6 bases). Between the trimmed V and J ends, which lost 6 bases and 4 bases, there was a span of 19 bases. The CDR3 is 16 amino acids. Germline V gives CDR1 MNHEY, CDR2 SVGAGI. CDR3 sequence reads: CASSYGHRVSGNTIYF. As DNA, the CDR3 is TGTGCCAGCAGCTACGGCCACAGGGTATCAGGAAACACCATATATTTT.

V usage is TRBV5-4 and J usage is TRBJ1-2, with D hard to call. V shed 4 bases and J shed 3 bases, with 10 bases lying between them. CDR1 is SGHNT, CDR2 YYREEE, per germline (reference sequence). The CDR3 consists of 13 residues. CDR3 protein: CASSPHPDYGYTF. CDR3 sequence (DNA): TGTGCCAGCAGCCCCCATCCGGACTATGGCTACACCTTC.

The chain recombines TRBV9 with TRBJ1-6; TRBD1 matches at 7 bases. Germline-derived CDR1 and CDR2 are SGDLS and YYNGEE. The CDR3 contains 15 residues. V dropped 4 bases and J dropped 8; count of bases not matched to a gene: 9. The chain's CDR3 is CASSLEQGPDSPLHF. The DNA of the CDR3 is TGTGCCAGCAGCTTAGAACAGGGGCCGGATTCACCCCTCCACTTT.

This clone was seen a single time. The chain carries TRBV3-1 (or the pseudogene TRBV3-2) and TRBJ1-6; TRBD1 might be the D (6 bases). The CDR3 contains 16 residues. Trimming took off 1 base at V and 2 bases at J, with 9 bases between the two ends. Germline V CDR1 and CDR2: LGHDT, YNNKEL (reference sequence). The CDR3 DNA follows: TGTGCCAGCAGCCAAGGGGGGGGCGCCTATAATTCACCCCTCCACTTT. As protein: CASSQGGGAYNSPLHF.

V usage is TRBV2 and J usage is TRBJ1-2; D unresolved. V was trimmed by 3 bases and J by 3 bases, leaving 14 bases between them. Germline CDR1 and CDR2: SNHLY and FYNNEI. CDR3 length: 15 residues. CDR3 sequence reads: CASSDGSSPYYGYTF. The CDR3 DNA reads TGTGCCAGCAGTGACGGGTCATCGCCTTACTATGGCTACACCTTC.